The next 6 T cell receptor beta chains were all read from a single sample in a study of cytomegalovirus exposure and HLA in healthy donors. The PCR ran on 60 Vbeta and 13 Jbeta primers. This table comes from immunoSEQ multiplex PCR, and its TCRdb copy is limited to in-frame clones, with some not included. In all, the sample yields around 84,000 clones. Specimen: PBMCs. These receptors were taken from a man aged 25 to 40 in good health and CMV-seronegative.

This chain joins TRBV6-1 and TRBJ1-2, with a tentative D call TRBD1 (5 bases). From germline, CDR1 is MNHNS and CDR2 SASEGT. Trimming shortened V by 6 bases and J by 0 bases, and 8 bases separated the two germline ends. The CDR3 length is 13 residues. The DNA of the CDR3 is TGTGCCAGCAGGACAGCCCCTAACTATGGCTACACCTTC. Encoded protein: CASRTAPNYGYTF.

This sequence joins TRBV27 and TRBJ2-3, with 7 nucleotides matching TRBD2. This CDR3 has 16 residues. Per the germline V gene, CDR1 is MNHEY and CDR2 is SMNVEV (reference sequence). V was pared by 3 bases and J by 0 bases, with 6 bases of the junction left unmatched. As DNA, the CDR3 is TGTGCCAGCAGTTTCCTAGCGGCCCTAAGCACAGATACGCAGTATTTT. Amino acid sequence: CASSFLAALSTDTQYF.

This sequence joins TRBV4-2 and TRBJ2-1, with 9 bases fitting TRBD2. This CDR3 has 19 residues. After removal of 0 bases from V and 0 bases from J, the junction contained 9 bases not matched to a gene. Germline assignment: CDR1 LGHNA and CDR2 YNFKEQ. The CDR3 sequence: CASSQELLAGVLSYNEQFF. The CDR3 nucleotides read TGTGCCAGCAGCCAAGAACTTTTAGCGGGAGTCCTCTCCTACAATGAGCAGTTCTTC.

The V call is TRBV28, the J call TRBJ2-4, with 10 bases that match TRBD2. Losses at the gene ends were 2 bases for V and 1 base for J; bases not matched to a gene: 8. Germline V CDR1 and CDR2: MDHEN, SYDVKM. This CDR3 region has 18 residues. CDR3 region: CASSLRGAGGPAKNIQYF. The CDR3 coding sequence is TGTGCCAGCAGTTTAAGGGGAGCGGGAGGGCCCGCCAAAAACATTCAGTACTTC.

Comment on this clone: Sequence at one end of the junction differs from germline and may be a read error. V gene TRBV11-2 combines with J gene TRBJ2-7; possible D gene TRBD2, 5 bases. This CDR3 is 11 amino acids long. Germline loops: CDR1 SGHAT, CDR2 FQNNGV. The CDR3 coding sequence is TGTGCCAGCAGCTTAGTGCGTGGACTGAACTTC. Its translation: CASSLVRGLNF.

V gene TRBV11-2 combines with J gene TRBJ1-5; D may be TRBD1 (5 bases). This CDR3 comprises 13 residues. V gave up 5 bases and J gave up 6 bases, with 11 bases separating them. CDR1 and CDR2 (germline): SGHAT, FQNNGV. The CDR3: CASSLQQGQPQHF. The CDR3 DNA follows: TGTGCCAGCAGCCTTCAGCAGGGTCAGCCCCAGCATTTT.